These T cell receptor beta chains were read from a single sample in a study of early T cells in non-severe SARS-CoV-2 infection. One entry per CDR3 protein, called by TCRdb with MiXCR from the 5' RACE reads. This sample has about 26,000 distinct CDR3 sequences; 4% to 6% occur once, and the top ten carry 4%. The specimen was whole blood. Source of these receptors: an adult who was a healthcare worker with PCR-confirmed SARS-CoV-2 infection or an uninfected control (not recorded which). The CDR3 runs from the conserved cysteine through the conserved F or W. D genes are given only for firm matches. Not all rows give a size; the values are once, few, many and, for expanded clones, a class.

J: TRBJ2-4
length: 14
size: many
D: .
V: TRBV20-1
DNA: TGCAGTGCTAGAGATCCCCAGGGAAGGAACATTCAGTACTTC
CDR3: CSARDPQGRNIQYF

J: TRBJ1-5
length: 14
size: many
D: .
V: TRBV29-1
DNA: TGCAGCGTTGCGGCGGGACTAAGCAATCAGCCCCAGCATTTT
CDR3: CSVAAGLSNQPQHF

J: TRBJ1-5
length: 13
size: many
D: .
V: TRBV6-2/TRBV6-3
DNA: TGTGCCAGCAGTAAAACCTCCAGGGGACCCCAGCATTTT
CDR3: CASSKTSRGPQHF

J: TRBJ2-3
length: 16
size: many
D: TRBD2
V: TRBV2
DNA: TGTGCCACTGATAGCACTAGCGGGGGGACCACAGATACGCAGTATTTT
CDR3: CATDSTSGGTTDTQYF

J: TRBJ2-7
length: 16
size: many
D: TRBD1
V: TRBV12-5
DNA: TGTGCTAGTGGTTTGGTACTTACAGGGGATCCCTACGAGCAGTACTTC
CDR3: CASGLVLTGDPYEQYF

J: TRBJ2-2
length: 12
size: many
D: .
V: TRBV12-3/TRBV12-4
DNA: TGTGCCAGCAGTTTCCCGGGCGGGGAGCTGTTTTTT
CDR3: CASSFPGGELFF

J: TRBJ1-2
length: 13
size: few
D: TRBD1
V: TRBV12-3/TRBV12-4
DNA: TGTGCCAGCAGATCGACAGGGCGTGTTGGGGACACCTTC
CDR3: CASRSTGRVGDTF

J: TRBJ1-2
length: 15
size: .
D: .
V: TRBV7-8
DNA: TGTGCCAGCAGCTTAGCGGTCGGGCGGAGCTATGGCTACACCTTC
CDR3: CASSLAVGRSYGYTF

J: TRBJ2-2
length: 16
size: .
D: .
V: TRBV29-1
DNA: TGCAGCGTTGAAGTGGGGACGCAGGCTAACACCGGGGAGCTGTTTTTT
CDR3: CSVEVGTQANTGELFF

J: TRBJ2-7
length: 16
size: few
D: TRBD2
V: TRBV4-2
DNA: TGTGCCAGCAGCCAAGCCCGGGGACTAGCGATAAACGAGCAGTACTTC
CDR3: CASSQARGLAINEQYF

J: TRBJ1-6
length: 14
size: few
D: .
V: TRBV12-3/TRBV12-4
DNA: TGTGCCAGCAGTGCCTTAGGCGGGAATTCACCCCTCCACTTT
CDR3: CASSALGGNSPLHF

J: TRBJ2-7
length: 11
size: few
D: .
V: TRBV18
DNA: TGTGCCAGCTCACCTGACCGGGAGCAGTACTTC
CDR3: CASSPDREQYF

J: TRBJ2-7
length: 14
size: .
D: TRBD1
V: TRBV16
DNA: TGTGCCAGCAGCCCGGGACAGCAATTTTATGGGCAGTACTTC
CDR3: CASSPGQQFYGQYF

J: TRBJ2-6
length: 18
size: .
D: .
V: TRBV12-3/TRBV12-4
DNA: TGTGCCAGCACCCCCGGGGCAGGGCGCTCCTCTGGGGCCAACGTCCTGACTTTC
CDR3: CASTPGAGRSSGANVLTF

J: TRBJ1-6
length: 11
size: many
D: .
V: TRBV6-1
DNA: TGTGCCAGCAGTGACGTCTCACCCCTCCACTTT
CDR3: CASSDVSPLHF

J: TRBJ2-2
length: 17
size: .
D: TRBD2
V: TRBV5-1
DNA: TGCGCCAGCAGCGCGGGACTAGCGGGGGTCCACACCGGGGAGCTGTTTTTT
CDR3: CASSAGLAGVHTGELFF

J: TRBJ1-1
length: 13
size: .
D: .
V: TRBV18
DNA: TGTGCCAGCTCAGAACGGGGTAACACTGAAGCTTTCTTT
CDR3: CASSERGNTEAFF

J: TRBJ1-4
length: 14
size: many
D: TRBD1
V: TRBV12-3/TRBV12-4
DNA: TGTGCCAGCACGAGAGGACAGGGGTATGAAAAACTGTTTTTT
CDR3: CASTRGQGYEKLFF

J: TRBJ1-2
length: 11
size: many
D: .
V: TRBV20-1
DNA: TGCAGTGCTAGCAGGGGTTTAGGCTACACCTTC
CDR3: CSASRGLGYTF

J: TRBJ2-7
length: 14
size: many
D: .
V: TRBV2
DNA: TGTGCCAGCACTGTCGCCGGGGAAACCTACGAGCAGTACTTC
CDR3: CASTVAGETYEQYF

J: TRBJ1-4
length: 15
size: few
D: .
V: TRBV14
DNA: TGTGCCAGCAGCCAAAGGCCGGCCGTAATTGAAAAACTGTTTTTT
CDR3: CASSQRPAVIEKLFF

J: TRBJ2-7
length: 17
size: many
D: .
V: TRBV12-2
DNA: TGTGCAAGTCGCTTAGCTTTGGGACAGAAAGATTCCTACGAGCAGTACTTC
CDR3: CASRLALGQKDSYEQYF

J: TRBJ2-3
length: 15
size: many
D: TRBD2
V: TRBV6-2/TRBV6-3
DNA: TGTGCCAGCAGGGTAGCGGGGGGCCGGACAGATACGCAGTATTTT
CDR3: CASRVAGGRTDTQYF